The 11 T cell receptor beta chains given below trace back to one sample, sequenced in a study of T cells in Graves' hyperthyroidism and ophthalmopathy. Amplification of TCR beta CDR3 regions was performed using RNA transcripts as template. Carried out on the TCR CDR3, a first-round RT-PCR used the HTBI primer set. TCRdb used MiXCR to reprocess the multiplex PCR reads, holding one entry per CDR3 protein. This sample has more than 350,000 distinct CDR3 sequences, with about 15% found just once. Sequenced material: blood. All receptors derive from a woman aged 60-75 years with Graves' ophthalmopathy.

This clonotype was detected many times. This sequence joins TRBV20-1 and TRBJ2-1; 12 bases fit TRBD2. The CDR3 is 20 residues long. The V and J ends lost 6 bases and 0 bases, in that order; junction bases with no gene match: 18. Germline CDR1 is DFQATT and CDR2 is SNEGSKA (reference sequence). The CDR3 sequence is CSAAALAGGLTPSSYNEQFF. The CDR3 nucleotides read TGCAGTGCCGCGGCTCTAGCGGGAGGGCTTACTCCAAGCTCCTACAATGAGCAGTTCTTC.

The chain joins TRBV20-1 to TRBJ2-3; 11 bases are a match to TRBD2. Germline lookup yields CDR1 DFQATT and CDR2 SNEGSKA (reference sequence). This CDR3 spans 17 amino acids. J gave up 6 bases and V 5 bases, and 16 bases lay outside the gene matches. The CDR3 here is CSAPLTSGTSPPDTQYF. Here the CDR3 DNA reads TGCAGTGCTCCGCTGACTAGCGGGACTAGCCCCCCGGATACGCAGTATTTT.

In this sample, this clonotype turned up a few times. The chain is built from TRBV9 and TRBJ1-4, with TRBD1 identical over 8 bases. J was trimmed by 4 bases and V by 3 bases; bases with no gene match: 5. Looked up from germline, CDR1 is SGDLS and CDR2 is YYNGEE. The CDR3 runs 15 residues. The CDR3, as DNA: TGTGCCAGCAGCGGAACAGGGGGATATAATGAAAAACTGTTTTTT. It specifies CASSGTGGYNEKLFF.

This clonotype was observed at least ten times. The chain couples TRBV30 to TRBJ2-3; D not certain. Trimming removed 3 bases from V and 0 bases from J, with 7 bases in between. Germline V gene sequence: CDR1 GTSNPN, CDR2 SVGIG (reference sequence). The CDR3 runs 13 residues. The CDR3 sequence: CAWSAGSTDTQYF. Here the CDR3 DNA reads TGTGCCTGGAGCGCCGGGAGCACAGATACGCAGTATTTT. Full variable domain (rest looked up from reference TRBV30 and TRBJ2-3): SQTIHQWPATLVQPVGSPLSLECTVEGTSNPNLYWYRQAAGRGLQLLFYSVGIGQISSEVPQNLSASRPQDRQFILSSKKLLLSDSGFYLCAWSAGSTDTQYFGPGTRLTVL.

This clonotype was seen a handful of times. The rearrangement joins TRBV14 to TRBJ2-3; D not certain. The CDR3 sequence is 13 residues long. Germline V gene data show CDR1 as SGHDN and CDR2 as FVKESK. V dropped 2 bases and J dropped 3 bases, with 6 bases sitting between them. The CDR3 DNA reads TGTGCCAGCAGCCAACAGCTGACAGATACGCAGTATTTT. Translating gives CASSQQLTDTQYF.

The chain is built from TRBV5-1 and TRBJ2-7; 9 bases fit TRBD2. Unmatched junction bases numbered 6, after V lost 0 bases and J lost 2 bases. The length of the CDR3 is 16 residues. Germline CDR1 SGHRS, CDR2 YFSETQ. The CDR3 protein is CASSLAWASGAYEQYF. Written as DNA, the CDR3 is TGCGCCAGCAGCTTGGCCTGGGCTAGCGGGGCCTACGAGCAGTACTTC. The full variable domain, completed using reference TRBV5-1 and TRBJ2-7, is KAGVTQTPRYLIKTRGQQVTLSCSPISGHRSVSWYQQTPGQGLQFLFEYFSETQRNKGNFPGRFSGRQFSNSRSEMNVSTLELGDSALYLCASSLAWASGAYEQYFGPGTRLTVT.

This clonotype has just a few counts. The chain couples TRBV20-1 to TRBJ2-2; no clear D. CDR1 is DFQATT and CDR2 is SNEGSKA in the germline V gene (reference sequence). The CDR3 spans 12 residues. V lost 0 bases, J lost 6 bases, and 5 bases lay in between. CDR3: CSARDPPGELFF. The CDR3 coding sequence is TGCAGTGCTAGAGATCCCCCCGGGGAGCTGTTTTTT.

In its sample, this clonotype was seen a few times. The J gene is TRBJ2-6, the V gene TRBV20-1; 8 nucleotides agree with TRBD2. J lost 0 bases, V lost 0 bases, and 10 bases had no gene match. Germline V gene lookup returns CDR1 DFQATT and CDR2 SNEGSKA (reference sequence). This CDR3 is built from 19 residues. CDR3 nucleotide sequence: TGCAGTGCTAGAGACTGGAGAGCGGGAGCGCTCTCTGGGGCCAACGTCCTGACTTTC. Protein sequence: CSARDWRAGALSGANVLTF.

The V gene is TRBV14, the J gene TRBJ2-7; TRBD2 aligns across 7 bases. CDR1 and CDR2 (germline): SGHDN, FVKESK. V lost 1 base and J lost 5; bases outside the gene matches: 11. The CDR3 contains 16 residues. The CDR3: CASSQGRGRVGDEQYF. The CDR3, as DNA: TGTGCCAGCAGCCAAGGGCGCGGGAGAGTTGGGGACGAGCAGTACTTC.

This clonotype was seen repeatedly, ten times or more. This rearrangement joins TRBV7-9 to TRBJ2-7; the D call may be TRBD1 or TRBD2 (5 bases each). The V end was cut by 0 bases, the J end by 7 bases, with 7 bases between. In germline, CDR1 is SEHNR, CDR2 FQNEAQ (reference sequence). CDR3 length: 12 residues. The DNA for the CDR3 is TGTGCCAGCAGCTTAGCCGAGGGGGAGCAGTACTTC. It yields the protein CASSLAEGEQYF.

This clonotype was counted between two and nine times. The rearrangement links TRBV24-1 to TRBJ2-3; TRBD2 aligns across 10 bases. The CDR3 covers 19 residues. V shed 7 bases, J shed 1 base, and the junction held 16 bases outside the gene matches. Germline V gene data show CDR1 as KGHDR and CDR2 as SFDVKD. CDR3 nucleotides: TGTGCCACCAGCGACCCTAGCGGGGGAGAGGAAGGGCGCACAGATACGCAGTATTTT. Translating it yields CATSDPSGGEEGRTDTQYF.